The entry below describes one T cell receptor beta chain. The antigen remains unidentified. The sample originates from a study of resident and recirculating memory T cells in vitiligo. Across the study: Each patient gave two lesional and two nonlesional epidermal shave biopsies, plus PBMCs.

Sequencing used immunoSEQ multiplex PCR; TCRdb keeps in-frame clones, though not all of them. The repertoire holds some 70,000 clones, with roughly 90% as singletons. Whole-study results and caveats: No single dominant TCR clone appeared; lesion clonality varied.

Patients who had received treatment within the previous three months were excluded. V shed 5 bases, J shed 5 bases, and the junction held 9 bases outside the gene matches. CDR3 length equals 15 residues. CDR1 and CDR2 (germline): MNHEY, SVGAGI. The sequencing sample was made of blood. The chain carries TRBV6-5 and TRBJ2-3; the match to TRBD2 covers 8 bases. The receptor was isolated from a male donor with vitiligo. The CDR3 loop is CASSRRGVYVDTQYF. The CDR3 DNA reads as TGTGCCAGCAGTCGGCGGGGGGTCTACGTAGATACGCAGTATTTT.